Listed here are 25 T cell receptor beta chains from one sample, sequenced in a study of blood T cell repertoires in COVID-19. Data came from immunoSEQ multiplex PCR; TCRdb stores just in-frame clones and leaves some out. The data contain about 87,000 clones, approximately 86% of them singletons. Sequences were obtained from peripheral blood. These receptors were obtained from a man aged 40-49 years with acute or convalescent COVID-19.

The chain couples TRBV3-1 (or the pseudogene TRBV3-2) to TRBJ2-2; unclear D gene. The germline V gene has CDR1 LGHDT and CDR2 YNNKEL (reference sequence). Trimming removed 1 base at V and 3 bases at J, with 6 bases between. The CDR3 has 14 amino acids. This CDR3 is CASSQVRDTGELFF. CDR3 sequence (DNA): TGTGCCAGCAGCCAAGTCCGGGACACCGGGGAGCTGTTTTTT.

The chain couples TRBV7-9 to TRBJ2-7; D not certain. Trimming removed 2 bases from V and 6 bases from J, with 8 bases in between. The CDR3 extends over 12 amino acids. Germline V CDR1 and CDR2: SEHNR, FQNEAQ (reference sequence). This chain's CDR3 is CASSLSNGEQYF. CDR3 nucleotide sequence: TGTGCCAGCAGCTTATCTAATGGCGAGCAGTACTTC.

The J gene is TRBJ1-5, the V gene TRBV3-1 (or the pseudogene TRBV3-2); 8 positions match TRBD1. This CDR3 is 16 amino acids long. V shed 1 base, J shed 5 bases, and the junction held 7 bases outside the gene matches. Germline V gives CDR1 LGHDT, CDR2 YNNKEL (reference sequence). The DNA of the CDR3 is TGTGCCAGCAGCCAAGGAGCCCGGACAGGGCATCAGCCCCAGCATTTT. This gives the protein CASSQGARTGHQPQHF.

The V call is TRBV2, the J call TRBJ2-5, with 8 bases fitting TRBD2. The V gene end was trimmed by 3 bases and the J gene end by 5 bases; junction bases not matched to a gene: 5. The CDR3 totals 14 residues. Looked up from germline, CDR1 is SNHLY and CDR2 is FYNNEI. CDR3 sequence: CASSDGGVGETQYF. In nucleotides, the CDR3 is TGTGCCAGCAGTGACGGGGGGGTTGGGGAGACCCAGTACTTC.

This clone was seen once. The chain joins TRBV18 to TRBJ2-1, with TRBD2 matching over 8 bases. Germline-derived CDR1 and CDR2 are KGHSH and LQKENI. With V trimmed by 3 bases and J by 0 bases, 7 bases remained unmatched. The CDR3 is 17 amino acids. The CDR3 loop reads CASSPGVAGSSYNEQFF. Written as DNA, the CDR3 is TGTGCCAGCTCACCCGGGGTAGCGGGAAGCTCCTACAATGAGCAGTTCTTC.

This chain joins TRBV29-1 and TRBJ1-2; 7 bases line up with TRBD1. Per germline, CDR1 SQVTM and CDR2 ANQGSEA. V dropped 3 bases and J dropped 5; count of bases not matched to a gene: 9. This CDR3 has 14 amino acids. The CDR3 protein is CSVETGIGLYGYTF. CDR3 DNA: TGCAGCGTTGAGACAGGGATTGGACTATATGGCTACACCTTC.

The chain has TRBV30 and TRBJ2-3; the match to TRBD1 covers 8 bases. CDR1 and CDR2 from the germline V gene are GTSNPN and SVGIG (reference sequence). J gave up 4 bases and V 3 bases, and 3 bases lay outside the gene matches. The CDR3 contains 13 residues. DNA for the CDR3: TGTGCCTGGAGCAAGACAGGGGCAGATACGCAGTATTTT. Translated, it gives CAWSKTGADTQYF.

This sequence joins TRBV9 and TRBJ2-3; 10 positions agree with TRBD2. Trimming cost V 1 base and J 3 bases; bases outside gene matches: 2. Germline CDR1 is SGDLS and CDR2 is YYNGEE. The CDR3 extends over 15 amino acids. In DNA form, the CDR3 reads TGTGCCAGCAGCGTACTAGCGGGAGCGACAGATACGCAGTATTTT. Its protein is CASSVLAGATDTQYF.

This chain joins TRBV7-9 and TRBJ1-1, with 8 bases that match TRBD1. The germline gives CDR1 SEHNR, CDR2 FQNEAQ (reference sequence). The V segment lost 4 bases and the J segment 6 bases; nucleotides outside the gene matches: 4. The CDR3 is 13 amino acids. In DNA form, the CDR3 reads TGTGCCAGCAGCTACCCAGGGGGCGCTGAAGCTTTCTTT. It codes for CASSYPGGAEAFF.

J is TRBJ2-2 and V is TRBV9; D unresolved. Trimming pared 4 bases from V and 5 bases from J, leaving 12 bases between. CDR3 length equals 14 residues. CDR1 is SGDLS, CDR2 YYNGEE, per germline. CDR3 in DNA: TGTGCCAGCAGCCAGAGGAGCATTACCGGGGAGCTGTTTTTT. It codes for CASSQRSITGELFF.

The chain carries TRBV15 and TRBJ2-5, with D unresolved. Germline V gene lookup returns CDR1 LNHNV and CDR2 YYDKDF (reference sequence). This CDR3 is built from 15 residues. V was pared by 3 bases and J by 0 bases, with 11 bases between. This CDR3 is CATSSRVKYQETQYF. CDR3 bases: TGTGCCACCAGCAGCCGAGTGAAGTACCAAGAGACCCAGTACTTC.

The sample holds a few counts of this clone. The chain joins TRBV6-6 to TRBJ1-6; the D is unclear. Per germline, CDR1 MNHNY and CDR2 SVGAGI (reference sequence). This CDR3 comprises 12 residues. V lost 4 bases and J lost 7, with 5 bases in between. The CDR3 sequence is CASSWPNSPLHF. The CDR3 DNA follows: TGTGCCAGCAGTTGGCCCAATTCACCCCTCCACTTT.

The gene calls are TRBV12-3 or TRBV12-4 and TRBJ2-3, with a possible D match to TRBD1 (6 bases). The CDR3 sequence is 13 residues long. V lost 6 bases, J lost 2 bases, and 9 bases lay in between. CDR3 sequence: CASRPGATDTQYF. DNA for the CDR3: TGTGCCAGCAGGCCAGGGGCCACAGATACGCAGTATTTT.

The rearrangement links TRBV28 to TRBJ2-2, with a possible D match to TRBD2 (5 bases). This CDR3 contains 15 residues. Germline V gene sequence: CDR1 MDHEN, CDR2 SYDVKM. V was trimmed by 6 bases and J by 4 bases, leaving 15 bases between them. The CDR3 region is CASSPPGTITGELFF. CDR3 coding DNA: TGTGCCAGCAGCCCCCCGGGAACAATCACCGGGGAGCTGTTTTTT.

This clone is medium-sized. The chain combines TRBV14 with TRBJ1-6; no definite D call. This CDR3 has 14 amino acids. Per germline, CDR1 SGHDN and CDR2 FVKESK. Trimming pared 9 bases from V and 5 bases from J, leaving 14 bases between. The CDR3 nucleotides are TGTGCCAGTTCGACTGGAATGAATAATTCACCCCTCCACTTT. Amino acid sequence: CASSTGMNNSPLHF.

The gene calls are TRBV5-1 and TRBJ2-5; 10 bases match TRBD1. The CDR3 runs 16 residues. V trimming: 3 bases; J trimming: 4 bases; junction bases outside the gene matches: 9. Germline V lookup: CDR1 SGHRS, CDR2 YFSETQ. CDR3 coding DNA: TGCGCCAGCAGCTCCCCTATGACAGGGGGCGGAGAGACCCAGTACTTC. This codes for CASSSPMTGGGETQYF.

This clone showed up just once. The chain links TRBV11-2 to TRBJ2-7, with 7 bases identical to TRBD2. Trimming at V came to 0 bases and at J to 1 base, leaving 3 bases not matched to a gene. The germline V gene has CDR1 SGHAT and CDR2 FQNNGV. This CDR3 contains 15 residues. The CDR3 DNA follows: TGTGCCAGCAGCTTAGATCGCGGGGGATCCTACGAGCAGTACTTC. Its protein product is CASSLDRGGSYEQYF.

V gene TRBV4-3 combines with J gene TRBJ1-2; tentatively, D is TRBD1 (5 bases). Trimming took off 6 bases at V and 3 bases at J, with 11 bases between the two ends. CDR1 and CDR2 (germline): LGHNA, YSLEER. The CDR3 contains 13 residues. CDR3 nucleotides: TGCGCCAGCAGGCGCGACAGTGACTATGGCTACACCTTC. This codes for CASRRDSDYGYTF.

The V call is TRBV6-5, the J call TRBJ1-1; 8 bases are a match to TRBD1. Trimming at V came to 7 bases and at J to 4 bases, leaving 8 bases not matched to a gene. CDR3 size: 14 residues. CDR1 and CDR2 (germline): MNHEY, SVGAGI. This chain's CDR3 is CASTATGVGTEAFF. The CDR3 nucleotides read TGTGCCAGCACCGCGACAGGGGTTGGCACTGAAGCTTTCTTT.

The chain carries TRBV6-6 and TRBJ2-7; D is perhaps TRBD1 (6 bases). With 4 bases removed from V and 4 bases from J, the gap between germline ends came to 14 bases. This CDR3 has 14 residues. Germline values: CDR1 MNHNY, CDR2 SVGAGI (reference sequence). The chain's CDR3 is CASSSDGQFYEQYF. The DNA for the CDR3 is TGTGCCAGCAGTTCCGACGGACAGTTTTACGAGCAGTACTTC.

The rearrangement links TRBV3-1 (or the pseudogene TRBV3-2) to TRBJ1-5; D may be TRBD1 (6 bases). The CDR3 has 15 residues. Trimming left V 2 bases short and J 0 bases short, with 8 bases between. In germline, CDR1 is LGHDT, CDR2 YNNKEL (reference sequence). CDR3 DNA sequence: TGTGCCAGCAGCCAATCAGGGGATAGCAATCAGCCCCAGCATTTT. Amino acids: CASSQSGDSNQPQHF.

This chain links TRBV5-5 with TRBJ1-1; D may be TRBD1 (6 bases). V lost 0 bases and J lost 3, with 15 bases in between. The germline V gene has CDR1 SGHKS and CDR2 YYEKEE (reference sequence). The CDR3 is 16 amino acids. The CDR3 is CASSLEGRGSDTEAFF. The CDR3 nucleotides are TGTGCCAGCAGCTTGGAAGGTAGGGGGTCGGACACTGAAGCTTTCTTT.

The rearrangement joins TRBV5-8 to TRBJ2-5, with 10 bases that match TRBD2. Germline CDR1 SGHTS, CDR2 YDEGEE. This CDR3 is 16 amino acids long. V gave up 4 bases and J gave up 1 base; unmatched junction bases: 7. Here the CDR3 DNA reads TGTGCCAGCAGCCCACTTAGGACTAGCGGCCAAGAGACCCAGTACTTC. Its translation: CASSPLRTSGQETQYF.

The V call is TRBV6-5, the J call TRBJ1-5; 9 bases match TRBD1. Trimming at V came to 8 bases and at J to 4 bases, leaving 6 bases not matched to a gene. This CDR3 comprises 14 residues. The germline V gene has CDR1 MNHEY and CDR2 SVGAGI. The CDR3 nucleotides read TGTGCCAGCGCGAGGACAGGGGAAAATCAGCCCCAGCATTTT. Translating gives CASARTGENQPQHF.

This rearrangement joins TRBV5-1 to TRBJ1-1; 10 nucleotides line up with TRBD1. Germline-derived CDR1 and CDR2 are SGHRS and YFSETQ. There are 14 residues in the CDR3. V trimming: 4 bases; J trimming: 6 bases; junction bases outside the gene matches: 6. The CDR3 DNA is TGCGCCAGCAGCATGGGACAGGGGAGGTCTGAAGCTTTCTTT. Residues: CASSMGQGRSEAFF.